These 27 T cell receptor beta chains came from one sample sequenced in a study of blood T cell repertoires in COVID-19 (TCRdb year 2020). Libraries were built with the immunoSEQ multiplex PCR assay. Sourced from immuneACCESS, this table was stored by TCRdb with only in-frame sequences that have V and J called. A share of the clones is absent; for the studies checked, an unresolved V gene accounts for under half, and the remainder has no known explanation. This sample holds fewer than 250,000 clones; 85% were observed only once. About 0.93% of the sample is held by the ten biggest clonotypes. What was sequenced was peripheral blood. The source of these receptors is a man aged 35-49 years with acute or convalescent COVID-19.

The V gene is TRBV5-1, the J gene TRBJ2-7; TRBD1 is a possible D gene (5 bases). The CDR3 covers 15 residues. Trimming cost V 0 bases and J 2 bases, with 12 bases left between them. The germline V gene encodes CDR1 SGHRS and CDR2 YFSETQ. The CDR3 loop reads CASSLGQSSTYEQYF. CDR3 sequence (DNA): TGCGCCAGCAGCTTGGGACAGAGCTCCACCTACGAGCAGTACTTC.

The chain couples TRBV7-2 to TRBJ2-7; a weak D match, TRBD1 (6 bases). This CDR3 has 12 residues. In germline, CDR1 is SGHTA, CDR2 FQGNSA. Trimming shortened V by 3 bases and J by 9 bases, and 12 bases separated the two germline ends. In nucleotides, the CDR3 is TGTGCCAGCAGCTTGGGGGCAATGGGGCAGTACTTC. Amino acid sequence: CASSLGAMGQYF.

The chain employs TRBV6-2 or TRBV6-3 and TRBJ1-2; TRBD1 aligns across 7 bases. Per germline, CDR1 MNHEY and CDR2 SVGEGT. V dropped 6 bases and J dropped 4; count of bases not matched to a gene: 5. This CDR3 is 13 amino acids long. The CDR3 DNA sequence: TGTGCCAGCAGCCGACAGGGAACCTATGGCTACACCTTC. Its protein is CASSRQGTYGYTF.

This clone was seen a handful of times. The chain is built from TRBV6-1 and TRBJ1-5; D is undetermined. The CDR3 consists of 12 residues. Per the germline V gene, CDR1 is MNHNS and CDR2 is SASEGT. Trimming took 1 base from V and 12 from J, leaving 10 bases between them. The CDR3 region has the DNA TGTGCCAGCAGTGAAGGACGGGAGGGCCAGCATTTT. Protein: CASSEGREGQHF.

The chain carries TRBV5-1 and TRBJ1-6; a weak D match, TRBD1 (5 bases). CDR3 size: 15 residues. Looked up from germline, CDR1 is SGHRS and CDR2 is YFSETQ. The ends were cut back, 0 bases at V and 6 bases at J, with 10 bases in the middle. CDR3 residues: CASSLEGMINSPLHF. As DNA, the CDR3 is TGCGCCAGCAGCTTGGAGGGGATGATTAATTCACCCCTCCACTTT.

The CDR3 loop is CASSLPFYGGQPQHF. CDR3 nucleotide sequence: TGTGCCAGCAGTTTACCCTTTTATGGGGGCCAGCCCCAGCATTTT. The chain is built from TRBV28 and TRBJ1-5, with D possibly TRBD1 on 6 matching bases. CDR3 length: 15 amino acids. Germline CDR1 is MDHEN and CDR2 is SYDVKM. Trimming pared 2 bases from V and 7 bases from J, leaving 15 bases between.

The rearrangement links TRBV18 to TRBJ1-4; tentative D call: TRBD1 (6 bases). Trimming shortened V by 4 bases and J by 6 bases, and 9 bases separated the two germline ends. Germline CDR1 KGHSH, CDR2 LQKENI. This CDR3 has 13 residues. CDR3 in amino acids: CASSQGVDEKLFF. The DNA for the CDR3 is TGTGCCAGCTCACAGGGGGTCGATGAAAAACTGTTTTTT.

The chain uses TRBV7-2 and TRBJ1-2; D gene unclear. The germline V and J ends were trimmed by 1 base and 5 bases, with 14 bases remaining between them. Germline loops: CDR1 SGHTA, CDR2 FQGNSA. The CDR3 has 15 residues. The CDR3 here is CASSLDGVARYGYTF. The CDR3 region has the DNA TGTGCCAGCAGCTTAGACGGGGTGGCGCGTTATGGCTACACCTTC.

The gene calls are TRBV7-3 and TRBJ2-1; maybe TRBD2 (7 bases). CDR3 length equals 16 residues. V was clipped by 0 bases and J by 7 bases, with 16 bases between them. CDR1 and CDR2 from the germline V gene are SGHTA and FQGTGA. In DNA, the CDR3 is TGTGCCAGCAGCTTAACGCGGCGGGGGCGAGGGAATGAGCAGTTCTTC. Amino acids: CASSLTRRGRGNEQFF. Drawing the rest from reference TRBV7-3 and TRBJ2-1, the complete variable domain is GAGVSQTPSNKVTEKGKYVELRCDPISGHTALYWYRQSLGQGPEFLIYFQGTGAADDSGLPNDRFFAVRPEGSVSTLKIQRTERGDSAVYLCASSLTRRGRGNEQFFGPGTRLTVL.

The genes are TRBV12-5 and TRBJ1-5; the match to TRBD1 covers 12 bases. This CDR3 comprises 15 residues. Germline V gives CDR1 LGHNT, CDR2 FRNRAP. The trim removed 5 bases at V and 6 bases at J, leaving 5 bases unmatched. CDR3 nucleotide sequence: TGTGCTAGTGGTGCCTGGGACAGGGGGCGTCAGCCCCAGCATTTT. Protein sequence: CASGAWDRGRQPQHF.

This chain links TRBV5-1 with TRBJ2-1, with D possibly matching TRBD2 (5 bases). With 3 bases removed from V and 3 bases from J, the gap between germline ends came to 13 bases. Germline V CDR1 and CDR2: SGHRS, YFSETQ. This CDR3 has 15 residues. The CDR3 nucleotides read TGCGCCAGCAGCTCTTGGCCAGGACTCTACAATGAGCAGTTCTTC. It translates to CASSSWPGLYNEQFF.

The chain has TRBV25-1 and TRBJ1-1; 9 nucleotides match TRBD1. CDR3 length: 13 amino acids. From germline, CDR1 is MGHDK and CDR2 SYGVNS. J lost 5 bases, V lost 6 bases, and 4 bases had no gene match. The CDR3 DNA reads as TGTGCCAGCAGGAGACAGGGGGTGACTGAAGCTTTCTTT. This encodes CASRRQGVTEAFF. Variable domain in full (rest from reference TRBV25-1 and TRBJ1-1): EADIYQTPRYLVIGTGKKITLECSQTMGHDKMYWYQQDPGMELHLIHYSYGVNSTEKGDLSSESTVSRIRTEHFPLTLESARPSHTSQYLCASRRQGVTEAFFGQGTRLTVV.

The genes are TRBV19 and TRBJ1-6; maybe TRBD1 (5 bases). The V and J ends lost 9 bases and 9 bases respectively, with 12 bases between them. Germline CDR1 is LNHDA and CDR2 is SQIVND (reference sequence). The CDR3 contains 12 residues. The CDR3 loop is CARQADCSPLHF. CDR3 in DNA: TGTGCCAGACAGGCCGATTGTTCACCCCTCCACTTT.

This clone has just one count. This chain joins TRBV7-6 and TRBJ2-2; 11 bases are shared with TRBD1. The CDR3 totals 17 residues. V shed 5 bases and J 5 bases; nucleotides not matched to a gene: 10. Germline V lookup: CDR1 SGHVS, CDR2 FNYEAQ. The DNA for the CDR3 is TGTGCCAGCAGCCCCTGGGGACAGGGGGGTCGGACCGGGGAGCTGTTTTTT. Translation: CASSPWGQGGRTGELFF.

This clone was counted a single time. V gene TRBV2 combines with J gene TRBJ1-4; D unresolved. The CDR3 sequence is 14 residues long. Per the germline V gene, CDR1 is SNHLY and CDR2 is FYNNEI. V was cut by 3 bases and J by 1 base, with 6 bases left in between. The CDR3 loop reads CASSDGGTNEKLFF. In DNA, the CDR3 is TGTGCCAGCAGTGATGGAGGAACTAATGAAAAACTGTTTTTT.

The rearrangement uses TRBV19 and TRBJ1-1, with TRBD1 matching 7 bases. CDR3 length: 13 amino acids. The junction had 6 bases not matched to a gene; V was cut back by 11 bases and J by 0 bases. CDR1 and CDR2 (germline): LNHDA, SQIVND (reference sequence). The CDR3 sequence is CAGRQGMNTEAFF. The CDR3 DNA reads TGTGCCGGGCGACAGGGTATGAACACTGAAGCTTTCTTT.

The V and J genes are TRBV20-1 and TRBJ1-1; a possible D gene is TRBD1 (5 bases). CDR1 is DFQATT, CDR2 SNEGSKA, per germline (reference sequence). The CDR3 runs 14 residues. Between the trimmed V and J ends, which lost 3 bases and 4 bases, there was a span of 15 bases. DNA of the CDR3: TGCAGTGCTAGTTTAATGTTGGGGGGCACTGAAGCTTTCTTT. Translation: CSASLMLGGTEAFF.

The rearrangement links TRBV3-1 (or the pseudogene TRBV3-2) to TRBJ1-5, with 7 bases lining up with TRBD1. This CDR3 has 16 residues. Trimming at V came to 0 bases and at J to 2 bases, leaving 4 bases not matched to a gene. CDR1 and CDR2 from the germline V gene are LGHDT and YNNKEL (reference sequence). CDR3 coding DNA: TGTGCCAGCAGCCAAGAGCCCACAGGGGGCAATCAGCCCCAGCATTTT. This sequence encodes CASSQEPTGGNQPQHF.

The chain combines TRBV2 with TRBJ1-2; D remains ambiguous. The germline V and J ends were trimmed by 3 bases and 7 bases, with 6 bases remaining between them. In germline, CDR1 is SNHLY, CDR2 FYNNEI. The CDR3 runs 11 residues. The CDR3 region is CASSDFGGYTF. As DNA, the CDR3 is TGTGCCAGCAGTGATTTCGGTGGCTACACCTTC.

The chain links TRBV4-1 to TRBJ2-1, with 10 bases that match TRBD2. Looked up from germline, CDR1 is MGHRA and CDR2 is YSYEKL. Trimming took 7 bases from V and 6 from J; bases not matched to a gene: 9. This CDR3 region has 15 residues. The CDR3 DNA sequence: TGCGCCAGCACCCGAAGCGGGGGGGAAACCAATGAGCAGTTCTTC. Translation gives CASTRSGGETNEQFF.

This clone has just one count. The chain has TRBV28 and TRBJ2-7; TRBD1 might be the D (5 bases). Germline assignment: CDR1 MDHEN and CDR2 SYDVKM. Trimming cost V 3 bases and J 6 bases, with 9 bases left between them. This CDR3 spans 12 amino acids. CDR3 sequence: CASSLGTGEQYF. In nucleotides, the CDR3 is TGTGCCAGCAGTTTGGGAACAGGCGAGCAGTACTTC.

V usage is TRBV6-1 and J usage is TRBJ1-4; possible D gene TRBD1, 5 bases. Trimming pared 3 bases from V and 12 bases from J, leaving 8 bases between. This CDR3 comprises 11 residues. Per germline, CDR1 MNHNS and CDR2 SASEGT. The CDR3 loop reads CASSESRELFF. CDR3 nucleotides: TGTGCCAGCAGTGAGTCCAGGGAACTGTTTTTT.

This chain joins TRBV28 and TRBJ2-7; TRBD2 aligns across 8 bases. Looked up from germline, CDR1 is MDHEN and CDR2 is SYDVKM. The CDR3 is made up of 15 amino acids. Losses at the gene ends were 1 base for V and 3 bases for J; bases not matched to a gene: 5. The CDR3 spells CASSLYSRGVYEQYF. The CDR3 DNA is TGTGCCAGCAGTTTATATTCGCGGGGGGTCTACGAGCAGTACTTC.

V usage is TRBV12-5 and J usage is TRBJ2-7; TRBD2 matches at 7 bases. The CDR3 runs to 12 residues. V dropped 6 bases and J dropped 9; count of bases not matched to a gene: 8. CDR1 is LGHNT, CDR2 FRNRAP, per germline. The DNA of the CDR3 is TGTGCTAGTGGCTCCCCCGGCGGGGGGCAGTACTTC. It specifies CASGSPGGGQYF.

The DNA of the CDR3 is TGTGCCAGCAGCTTAGAATCGGATGGCTACACCTTC. Translation gives CASSLESDGYTF. This rearrangement joins TRBV11-2 to TRBJ1-2; no clear D. The CDR3 covers 12 residues. Germline V CDR1 and CDR2: SGHAT, FQNNGV. V was trimmed by 0 bases and J by 6 bases, leaving 5 bases between them.

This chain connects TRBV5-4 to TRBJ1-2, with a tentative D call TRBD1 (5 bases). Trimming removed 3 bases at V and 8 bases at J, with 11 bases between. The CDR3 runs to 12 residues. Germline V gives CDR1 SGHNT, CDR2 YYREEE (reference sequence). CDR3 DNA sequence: TGTGCCAGCAGCTCCTGGACAAGCGGCTACACCTTC. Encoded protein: CASSSWTSGYTF.

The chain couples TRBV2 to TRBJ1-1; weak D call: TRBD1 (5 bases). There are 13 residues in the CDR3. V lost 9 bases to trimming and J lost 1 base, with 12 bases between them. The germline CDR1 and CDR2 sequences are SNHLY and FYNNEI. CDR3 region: CARGQQTNTEAFF. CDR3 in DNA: TGTGCCAGGGGGCAGCAGACGAACACTGAAGCTTTCTTT.